This TCR beta chain was captured in a study of response to subunit inactivated influenza vaccine. V was clipped by 2 bases and J by 5 bases; unmatched bases: 1. This CDR3 region has 15 residues. CDR1 is SGHKS and CDR2 is YYEKEE in the germline V gene (reference sequence). TCRdb re-called the RT-PCR reads through MiXCR, storing one row per CDR3 protein. The table has under 850,000 distinct CDR3 sequences, roughly 18% seen once. The sequence was collected from a man aged 45 to 65 who received an inactivated influenza vaccine. The chain recombines TRBV5-5 with TRBJ1-6; 10 nucleotides agree with TRBD1. Sequencing used PBMCs from blood, obtained 4 to 6 days after vaccination. The CDR3 sequence is CASSFGTGDNSPLHF. In DNA form, the CDR3 reads TGTGCCAGCAGCTTCGGGACAGGGGATAATTCACCCCTCCACTTT.